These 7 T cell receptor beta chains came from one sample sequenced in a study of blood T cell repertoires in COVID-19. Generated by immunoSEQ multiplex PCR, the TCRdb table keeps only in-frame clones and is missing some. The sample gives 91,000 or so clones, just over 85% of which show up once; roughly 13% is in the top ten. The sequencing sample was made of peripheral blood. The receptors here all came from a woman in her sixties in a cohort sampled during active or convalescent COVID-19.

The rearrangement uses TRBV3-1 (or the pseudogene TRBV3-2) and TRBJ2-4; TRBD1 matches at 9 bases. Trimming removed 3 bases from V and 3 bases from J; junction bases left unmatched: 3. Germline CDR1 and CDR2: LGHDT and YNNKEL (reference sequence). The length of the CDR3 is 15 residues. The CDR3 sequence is CASSHTGGVKNIQYF. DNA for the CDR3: TGTGCCAGCAGCCATACAGGGGGCGTCAAAAACATTCAGTACTTC.

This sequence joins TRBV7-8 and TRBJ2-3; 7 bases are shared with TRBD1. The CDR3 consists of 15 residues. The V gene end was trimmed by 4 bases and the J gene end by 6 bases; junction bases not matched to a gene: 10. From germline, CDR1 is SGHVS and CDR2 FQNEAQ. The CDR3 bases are TGTGCCAGCAGCTCCGACAGGGTCAATAAGGATACGCAGTATTTT. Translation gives CASSSDRVNKDTQYF.

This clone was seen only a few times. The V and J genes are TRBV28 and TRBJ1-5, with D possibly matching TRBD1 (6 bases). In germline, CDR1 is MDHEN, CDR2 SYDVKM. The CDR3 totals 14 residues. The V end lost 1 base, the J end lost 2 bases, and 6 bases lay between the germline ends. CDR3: CASSLSGGNQPQHF. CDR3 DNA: TGTGCCAGCAGTTTATCAGGGGGCAATCAGCCCCAGCATTTT.

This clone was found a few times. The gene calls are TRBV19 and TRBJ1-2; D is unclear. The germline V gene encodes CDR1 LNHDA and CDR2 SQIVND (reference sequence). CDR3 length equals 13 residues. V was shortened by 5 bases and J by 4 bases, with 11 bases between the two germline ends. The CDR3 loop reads CASSPSEIYGYTF. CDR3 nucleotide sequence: TGTGCCAGTAGTCCTTCTGAGATCTATGGCTACACCTTC.

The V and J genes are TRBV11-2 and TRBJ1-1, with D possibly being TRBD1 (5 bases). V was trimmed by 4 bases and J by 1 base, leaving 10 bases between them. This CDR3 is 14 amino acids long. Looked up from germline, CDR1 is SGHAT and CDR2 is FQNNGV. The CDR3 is CASSWVGGNTEAFF. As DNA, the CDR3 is TGTGCCAGCAGCTGGGTGGGGGGGAACACTGAAGCTTTCTTT.

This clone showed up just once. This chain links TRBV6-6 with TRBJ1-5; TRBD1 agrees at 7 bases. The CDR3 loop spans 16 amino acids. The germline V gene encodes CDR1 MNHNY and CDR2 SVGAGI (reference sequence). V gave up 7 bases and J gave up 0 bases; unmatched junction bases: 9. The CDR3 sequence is CASTPGQIISNQPQHF. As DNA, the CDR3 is TGTGCCAGCACTCCGGGACAGATAATTAGCAATCAGCCCCAGCATTTT.

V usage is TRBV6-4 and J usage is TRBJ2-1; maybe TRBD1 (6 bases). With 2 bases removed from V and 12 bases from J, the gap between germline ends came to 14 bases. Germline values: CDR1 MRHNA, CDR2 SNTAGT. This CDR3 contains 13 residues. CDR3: CASSDGGQSRQFF. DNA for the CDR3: TGTGCCAGCAGTGACGGAGGACAGTCTAGGCAGTTCTTC.